The 28 T cell receptor beta chains listed next were all sequenced from one sample in a study of blood T cells in healthy people across ages. For the second PCR, which ran for about 7 to 11 cycles, a sample-barcoded 5' primer and a J-beta primer mix were used. TCRdb called the 5' RACE reads again in MiXCR, with one record for every CDR3 protein. The sample lists approximately 810,000 distinct CDR3 sequences, more than 25% occurring once. Sequencing was carried out using blood. These receptors originate from a woman older than 75 in good health.

The table lists this clonotype with many counts. The rearrangement links TRBV7-2 to TRBJ1-2; D is perhaps TRBD1 (6 bases). Germline values: CDR1 SGHTA, CDR2 FQGNSA. Trimming removed 5 bases at V and 1 base at J, with 14 bases between. CDR3 length: 15 residues. CDR3 protein: CASSSGGPLNYGYTF. CDR3 bases: TGTGCCAGCAGCAGCGGGGGGCCCCTTAACTATGGCTACACCTTC.

The rearrangement joins TRBV5-1 to TRBJ2-2; D remains ambiguous. The V gene's germline CDR1 is SGHRS and CDR2 YFSETQ. This CDR3 is 15 amino acids long. Trimming removed 5 bases from V and 5 bases from J, with 16 bases in between. DNA of the CDR3: TGCGCCAGCAGTGGAAGGAAGGGTTTAACCGGGGAGCTGTTTTTT. Amino acids: CASSGRKGLTGELFF.

This clonotype occurred many times. The gene calls are TRBV24-1 and TRBJ2-3; a possible D gene is TRBD2 (6 bases). The CDR3 runs 15 residues. V lost 9 bases, J lost 1 base, and 16 bases lay in between. Germline assignment: CDR1 KGHDR and CDR2 SFDVKD. The CDR3 reads CATAQFRRGTDTQYF. In DNA form, the CDR3 reads TGTGCCACCGCGCAGTTTCGGAGGGGCACAGATACGCAGTATTTT.

The chain couples TRBV30 to TRBJ1-3; D remains unclear. The CDR3 is made up of 11 amino acids. Germline loops: CDR1 GTSNPN, CDR2 SVGIG (reference sequence). The V gene lost 3 bases and the J gene lost 4 bases, with 4 bases spanning the gap. The CDR3 spells CAWRQGNTIYF. CDR3 coding DNA: TGTGCCTGGAGACAGGGAAACACCATATATTTT.

This clonotype has at least ten counts. The V and J genes are TRBV4-2 and TRBJ1-2; D remains ambiguous. The CDR3 contains 16 residues. The germline V gene has CDR1 LGHNA and CDR2 YNFKEQ. Trimming took 1 base from V and 4 from J, leaving 16 bases between them. Here the CDR3 reads CASSQAPDGQVYGYTF. The DNA for the CDR3 is TGTGCCAGCAGCCAAGCCCCCGACGGGCAGGTCTATGGCTACACCTTC.

J is TRBJ2-2 and V is TRBV10-3; 8 bases map to TRBD2. The CDR3 consists of 16 residues. Germline V gene lookup returns CDR1 ENHRY and CDR2 SYGVKD. Trimming cost V 6 bases and J 6 bases; bases outside gene matches: 12. The CDR3 DNA sequence: TGTGCCATCAGACCAGCGGGGGCGCCCGACGCCGGGGAGCTGTTTTTT. This gives the protein CAIRPAGAPDAGELFF.

The sample holds a few counts of this clonotype. V gene TRBV30 combines with J gene TRBJ2-5; TRBD2 matches 9 bases. CDR1 is GTSNPN and CDR2 is SVGIG in the germline V gene (reference sequence). V shed 8 bases, J shed 7 bases, and the junction held 11 bases outside the gene matches. The CDR3 consists of 13 residues. CDR3 in DNA: TGTGCCCTGACCGGGACTAGCACCAGGACCCAGTACTTC. This encodes CALTGTSTRTQYF.

The V call is TRBV12-3 or TRBV12-4, the J call TRBJ1-1, with D maybe TRBD1 (6 bases). V gave up 3 bases and J gave up 3 bases, with 14 bases separating them. This CDR3 is built from 15 residues. The CDR3 is CASSFPLGADTEAFF. The CDR3 nucleotides are TGTGCCAGCAGTTTCCCCCTGGGGGCGGACACTGAAGCTTTCTTT.

This clonotype came up many times. The chain links TRBV7-2 to TRBJ1-5; D not certain. Germline loops: CDR1 SGHTA, CDR2 FQGNSA. V lost 2 bases, J lost 4 bases, and 12 bases lay in between. This CDR3 has 15 amino acids. CDR3 sequence reads: CASSLYSTGNQPQHF. The CDR3 region has the DNA TGTGCCAGCAGCTTATACAGTACGGGAAATCAGCCCCAGCATTTT. Full variable domain (rest looked up from reference TRBV7-2 and TRBJ1-5): GAGVSQSPSNKVTEKGKDVELRCDPISGHTALYWYRQSLGQGLEFLIYFQGNSAPDKSGLPSDRFSAERTGGSVSTLTIQRTQQEDSAVYLCASSLYSTGNQPQHFGDGTRLSIL.

In this sample, this clonotype turned up a few times. The V and J genes are TRBV20-1 and TRBJ1-5; 9 bases are a match to TRBD1. The CDR3 runs 14 residues. The V and J ends lost 2 bases and 4 bases, in that order; junction bases with no gene match: 3. The germline V gene encodes CDR1 DFQATT and CDR2 SNEGSKA (reference sequence). The CDR3: CSARTGQGNQPQHF. The CDR3 DNA reads as TGCAGTGCTAGAACGGGACAGGGAAATCAGCCCCAGCATTTT.

The chain links TRBV12-3 or TRBV12-4 to TRBJ1-1, with D tentatively TRBD1 (5 bases). V gave up 2 bases and J gave up 1 base, with 11 bases separating them. This CDR3 spans 15 amino acids. This CDR3 reads CASSLSPTANTEAFF. The CDR3 nucleotides are TGTGCCAGCAGTTTAAGCCCGACAGCGAACACTGAAGCTTTCTTT.

Many counts were recorded for this clonotype. A much larger clone is a single base away; this may be a read error. The chain joins TRBV29-1 to TRBJ2-7; D unresolved. Germline CDR1 SQVTM, CDR2 ANQGSEA. V was trimmed by 7 bases and J by 6 bases, leaving 22 bases between them. This CDR3 contains 14 residues. In DNA, the CDR3 is TGCAGCGCGCGATCGGGCCTAGGCCGCTCCGAGCAGTACTTC. It specifies CSARSGLGRSEQYF.

This clonotype was found a few times. This may be a read error, as it is one base from a much larger clone. V and J are TRBV7-9 and TRBJ2-1; 8 bases line up with TRBD2. Germline V CDR1 and CDR2: SEHNR, FQNEAQ (reference sequence). Trimming at V came to 5 bases and at J to 3 bases, leaving 6 bases not matched to a gene. The CDR3 runs 15 residues. The CDR3 here is CASSLPAGDYNEQFF. CDR3 sequence (DNA): TGTGCCAGCAGCCTACCAGCGGGGGACTACAATGAGCAGTTCTTC.

In this sample, this clonotype turned up many times. The rearrangement joins TRBV25-1 to TRBJ2-5; D may be TRBD2 (7 bases). Germline V gives CDR1 MGHDK, CDR2 SYGVNS. V lost 2 bases to trimming and J lost 5 bases, with 15 bases between them. The CDR3 is made up of 15 amino acids. In DNA form, the CDR3 reads TGTGCCAGCAGTGAAGGGGGGGCTAAGAGGGAGACCCAGTACTTC. This encodes CASSEGGAKRETQYF.

This clonotype has at least ten counts. This chain joins TRBV20-1 and TRBJ2-7, with 8 positions matching TRBD1. Trimming removed 6 bases from V and 3 bases from J; junction bases left unmatched: 13. Germline loops: CDR1 DFQATT, CDR2 SNEGSKA (reference sequence). CDR3 size: 15 residues. Written as DNA, the CDR3 is TGCAGTGCCGGGGGCGTTAGACAGGGGAACTACGAGCAGTACTTC. Encoded protein: CSAGGVRQGNYEQYF.

This clonotype was counted only a few times. The rearrangement joins TRBV27 to TRBJ1-2, with no clear D. This CDR3 has 10 residues. CDR1 and CDR2 from the germline V gene are MNHEY and SMNVEV (reference sequence). Trimming took off 8 bases at V and 2 bases at J, with 3 bases between the two ends. CDR3 DNA sequence: TGTGCCAGCGCGAACTATGGCTACACCTTC. This sequence encodes CASANYGYTF.

The gene calls are TRBV20-1 and TRBJ2-1; TRBD2 matches at 7 bases. V shed 7 bases and J 0 bases; nucleotides not matched to a gene: 0. CDR1 DFQATT and CDR2 SNEGSKA come from the germline V gene (reference sequence). This CDR3 region has 12 residues. CDR3 in amino acids: CSGEGSYNEQFF. CDR3 nucleotide sequence: TGCAGTGGGGAGGGCTCCTACAATGAGCAGTTCTTC.

This clonotype was recorded many times. The chain couples TRBV6-5 to TRBJ2-1; 8 bases are shared with TRBD2. This CDR3 region has 13 residues. Germline lookup yields CDR1 MNHEY and CDR2 SVGAGI. V shed 1 base and J 12 bases; nucleotides not matched to a gene: 5. CDR3 protein: CASSYLTSVTQFF. CDR3 sequence (DNA): TGTGCCAGCAGTTACTTGACTAGCGTGACGCAGTTCTTC.

This clonotype was seen more than once but under ten times. The chain couples TRBV3-1 to TRBJ2-3; 10 nucleotides match TRBD1. The V segment lost 3 bases and the J segment 10 bases; nucleotides outside the gene matches: 22. Germline V gene data show CDR1 as LGHDT and CDR2 as YNNKEL (reference sequence). CDR3 length: 19 amino acids. This CDR3 reads CASSQQFNDRGRRKEPQYF. The CDR3 DNA reads as TGTGCCAGCAGCCAGCAATTTAATGACAGGGGGCGCCGGAAAGAACCGCAGTATTTT.

V is TRBV5-1 and J is TRBJ1-1, with D tentatively TRBD1 (6 bases). The CDR3 length is 14 residues. V shed 4 bases and J shed 4 bases, with 14 bases lying between them. CDR1 SGHRS and CDR2 YFSETQ come from the germline V gene. CDR3 nucleotides: TGCGCCAGCAGCCCCCAGGGGTCTCCCACTGAAGCTTTCTTT. Translating it yields CASSPQGSPTEAFF.

On this clonotype: One base away lies a much larger clone, so this may be a sequencing read error. CDR3 protein: CASRGTGGSDEQFF. The CDR3 nucleotides are TGTGCCAGCAGGGGGACAGGGGGTAGCGATGAGCAGTTCTTC. The rearrangement joins TRBV28 to TRBJ2-1; 11 bases agree with TRBD1. CDR1 and CDR2 from the germline V gene are MDHEN and SYDVKM. Trimming took 6 bases from V and 8 from J; bases not matched to a gene: 6. The CDR3 spans 14 residues.

Remarks on this clonotype: A clone one base away is much larger, so this may be a read error. The chain recombines TRBV2 with TRBJ1-6; D possibly corresponds to TRBD1 (6 bases). V was cut by 0 bases and J by 4 bases, with 13 bases left in between. The germline gives CDR1 SNHLY, CDR2 FYNNEI. CDR3 length: 17 residues. The CDR3 nucleotides are TGTGCCAGCAGTGAAGCGCAAGGGGACACTTATAATTCACCCCTCCACTTT. Translating it yields CASSEAQGDTYNSPLHF.

This clonotype was recorded at least ten times. Germline and junction disagree at one end, which may indicate a read error. The chain uses TRBV6-1 and TRBJ2-4; D ambiguous. The CDR3 is 17 amino acids. Germline loops: CDR1 MNHNS, CDR2 SASEGT. The CDR3 spells CASSKALNVAAKNIQYF. The CDR3 DNA sequence: TGTGCCAGCAGTAAAGCCTTGAACGTCGCAGCCAAAAACATTCAGTACTTC.

This chain joins TRBV18 and TRBJ1-1; D gene unclear. The V gene lost 1 base and the J gene lost 0 bases, with 9 bases spanning the gap. Germline-derived CDR1 and CDR2 are KGHSH and LQKENI. This CDR3 comprises 15 residues. CDR3 in amino acids: CASSPQYSLNTEAFF. The CDR3 nucleotides read TGTGCCAGCTCACCACAGTACAGCCTGAACACTGAAGCTTTCTTT.

This clonotype was detected once. A much larger clone sits a single nucleotide away, making a read error possible. The chain joins TRBV2 to TRBJ2-1, with D perhaps TRBD1 (5 bases). With the DNA end fitting TRBJ2-7 better, the J assignment may be wrong. CDR3 length: 16 amino acids. Germline V gene lookup returns CDR1 SNHLY and CDR2 FYNNEI. The CDR3 nucleotides read TGTGCCAGCAGTGAAGCCCGAAGGGGATCCTACAATGAGCAGTACTTC. Protein sequence: CASSEARRGSYNEQYF.

This clonotype was observed a few times. J is TRBJ2-1 and V is TRBV15; D is perhaps TRBD2 (7 bases). The CDR3 totals 15 residues. Germline CDR1 and CDR2: LNHNV and YYDKDF (reference sequence). The V end was cut by 0 bases, the J end by 6 bases, with 12 bases between. The CDR3 region is CATSREKGGGNEQFF. CDR3 in DNA: TGTGCCACCAGCAGAGAAAAGGGAGGGGGCAATGAGCAGTTCTTC. The full variable domain, in which reference TRBV15 and TRBJ2-1 provide the parts outside the CDR3, is DAMVIQNPRYQVTQFGKPVTLSCSQTLNHNVMYWYQQKSSQAPKLLFHYYDKDFNNEADTPDNFQSRRPNTSFCFLDIRSPGLGDTAMYLCATSREKGGGNEQFFGPGTRLTVL.

This clonotype was observed a handful of times. The chain couples TRBV21-1 to TRBJ1-5; the table's D call, TRBD1, was not checked against the DNA. TRBV21-1 is noted as a pseudogene. There are 19 residues in the CDR3. In nucleotides, the CDR3 is TGTGCCAGCACTCCCCCCAAGGACAGGGAGGTATGCGGCAATCAGCCCCAGCATTTT. It specifies CASTPPKDREVCGNQPQHF.

About this clonotype: A read error may be the cause here, since a much bigger clone is one base away. The chain uses TRBV25-1 and TRBJ2-5, with D perhaps matching TRBD1 (5 bases). Germline CDR1 MGHDK, CDR2 SYGVNS. The CDR3 is 15 residues long. The CDR3 DNA follows: TGTGCCAGCAGTGAACCGGGCAGGGCTCAAGGGACCCAGTACTTC. Protein: CASSEPGRAQGTQYF.